This entry lists 6 T cell receptor beta chains sequenced from one sample in a study of T cell repertoires in cytomegalovirus infection. For these receptors, no antigen is known. TCRdb passed the reads through MiXCR, listing each CDR3 protein once. The repertoire consists of under 300,000 distinct CDR3 sequences, with 20% to 25% occurring once and the leading ten covering approximately 19%. This specimen consisted of cultured PBMCs, obtained from culture after CMV antigen stimulation. These receptors originate from a human donor in good health (CMV status not recorded). Some clones in this sample may be carry-over from other donors' samples.

The rearrangement uses TRBV12-3 or TRBV12-4 and TRBJ2-3; TRBD2 matches at 11 bases. With 6 bases clipped from V and 6 bases from J, the junction kept 5 bases outside the gene matches. There are 14 residues in the CDR3. The CDR3 loop reads CASRLAGGMDTQYF. The CDR3 nucleotides read TGTGCCAGCAGGCTAGCGGGAGGAATGGATACGCAGTATTTT.

This clonotype was counted a few times. The J gene is TRBJ2-3, the V gene TRBV14, with D perhaps matching TRBD2 (6 bases). CDR3 length: 16 residues. Trimming took off 1 base at V and 0 bases at J, with 11 bases between the two ends. Germline values: CDR1 SGHDN, CDR2 FVKESK. The CDR3 protein is CASSQGGDLSTDTQYF. CDR3 nucleotide sequence: TGTGCCAGCAGCCAAGGGGGGGACCTTAGCACAGATACGCAGTATTTT.

The sample holds many counts of this clonotype. V usage is TRBV5-6 and J usage is TRBJ1-2; D call uncertain. V lost 2 bases and J lost 5, with 10 bases in between. Germline lookup yields CDR1 SGHDT and CDR2 YYEEEE. The CDR3 has 13 residues. CDR3 bases: TGTGCCAGCAGCTTAGATCGGGAGTATGGCTACACCTTC. It translates to CASSLDREYGYTF.

The DNA of the CDR3 is TGCGCCAGCAGCCAAGGCCCGCGAGGGTCCTACGAGCAGTACGTC. As protein: CASSQGPRGSYEQYV. The V call is TRBV4-1, the J call TRBJ2-7; D is possibly TRBD2 (5 bases). The CDR3 contains 15 residues. The V end lost 1 base, the J end lost 1 base, and 11 bases lay between the germline ends. Germline V gene lookup returns CDR1 MGHRA and CDR2 YSYEKL.

This clonotype was detected many times. The chain joins TRBV7-2 to TRBJ1-6, with 8 bases matching TRBD1. The CDR3 loop spans 14 amino acids. Per germline, CDR1 SGHTA and CDR2 FQGNSA. The trim removed 6 bases at V and 7 bases at J, leaving 5 bases unmatched. The CDR3 DNA follows: TGTGCCAGCAGGACGGGACAGGTGAATTCACCCCTCCACTTT. Encoded protein: CASRTGQVNSPLHF. The whole variable domain, remainder taken from reference TRBV7-2 and TRBJ1-6, is GAGVSQSPSNKVTEKGKDVELRCDPISGHTALYWYRQSLGQGLEFLIYFQGNSAPDKSGLPSDRFSAERTGGSVSTLTIQRTQQEDSAVYLCASRTGQVNSPLHFGNGTRLTVT.

V usage is TRBV5-6 and J usage is TRBJ2-3; 12 bases are a match to TRBD1. The CDR3 is made up of 16 amino acids. Trimming at V came to 5 bases and at J to 4 bases, leaving 8 bases not matched to a gene. The germline gives CDR1 SGHDT, CDR2 YYEEEE. In DNA, the CDR3 is TGTGCCAGCAGTATACCGGGACAGGGGGCCGCAGATACGCAGTATTTT. Residues: CASSIPGQGAADTQYF. The full variable domain, with the rest looked up from reference TRBV5-6 and TRBJ2-3, is DAGVTQSPTHLIKTRGQQVTLRCSPKSGHDTVSWYQQALGQGPQFIFQYYEEEERQRGNFPDRFSGHQFPNYSSELNVNALLLGDSALYLCASSIPGQGAADTQYFGPGTRLTVL.